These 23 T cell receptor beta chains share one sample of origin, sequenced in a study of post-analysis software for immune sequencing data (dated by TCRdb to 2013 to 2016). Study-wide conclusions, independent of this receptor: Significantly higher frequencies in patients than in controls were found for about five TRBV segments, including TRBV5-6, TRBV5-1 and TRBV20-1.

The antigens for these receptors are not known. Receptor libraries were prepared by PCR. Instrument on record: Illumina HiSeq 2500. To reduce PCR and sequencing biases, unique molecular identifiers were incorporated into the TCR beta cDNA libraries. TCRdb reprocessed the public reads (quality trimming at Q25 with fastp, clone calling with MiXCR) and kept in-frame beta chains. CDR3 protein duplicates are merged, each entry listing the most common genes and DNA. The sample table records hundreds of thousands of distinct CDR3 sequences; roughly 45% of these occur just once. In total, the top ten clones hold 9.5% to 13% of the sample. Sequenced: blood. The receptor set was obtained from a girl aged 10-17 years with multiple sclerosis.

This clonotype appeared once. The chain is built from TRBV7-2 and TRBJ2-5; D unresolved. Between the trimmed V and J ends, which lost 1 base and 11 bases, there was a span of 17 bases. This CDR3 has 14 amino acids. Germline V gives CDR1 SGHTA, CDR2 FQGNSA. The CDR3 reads CASSLVGQNNEQYF. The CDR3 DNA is TGTGCCAGCAGCTTAGTCGGGCAGAACAATGAGCAGTACTTC.

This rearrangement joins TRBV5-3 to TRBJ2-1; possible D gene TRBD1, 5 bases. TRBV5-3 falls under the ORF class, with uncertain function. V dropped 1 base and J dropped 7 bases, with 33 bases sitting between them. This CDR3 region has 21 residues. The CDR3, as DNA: TGTGCCAGAAGCTTGTACCTGTGGGAACAGGAGCGAAACGTTTACGGTAATGAGCAGTTCTTC. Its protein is CARSLYLWEQERNVYGNEQFF.

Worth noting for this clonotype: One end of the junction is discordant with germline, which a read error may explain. DNA for the CDR3: TGTGCCGGTAGTATGGGACTAGCGGAAGAGACCCAGTACTTC. This encodes CAGSMGLAEETQYF. The chain uses TRBV19 and TRBJ2-5; 11 bases are shared with TRBD2. CDR1 is LNHDA, CDR2 SQIVND, per germline (reference sequence). The CDR3 has 14 amino acids.

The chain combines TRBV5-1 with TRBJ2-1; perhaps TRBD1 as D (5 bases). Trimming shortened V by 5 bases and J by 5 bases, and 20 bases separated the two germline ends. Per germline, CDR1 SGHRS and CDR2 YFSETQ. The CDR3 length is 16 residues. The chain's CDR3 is CASSYEAVKGNNEQFF. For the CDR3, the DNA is TGCGCCAGCAGTTACGAGGCGGTGAAGGGGAACAATGAGCAGTTCTTC.

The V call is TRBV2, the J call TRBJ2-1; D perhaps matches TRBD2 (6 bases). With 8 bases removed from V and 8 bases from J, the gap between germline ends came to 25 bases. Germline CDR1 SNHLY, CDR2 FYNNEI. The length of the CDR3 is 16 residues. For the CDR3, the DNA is TGTGCCAGCGTCGGGAGTTTCGTGGAGGAGGCTCATGAGCAGTTCTTC. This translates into CASVGSFVEEAHEQFF.

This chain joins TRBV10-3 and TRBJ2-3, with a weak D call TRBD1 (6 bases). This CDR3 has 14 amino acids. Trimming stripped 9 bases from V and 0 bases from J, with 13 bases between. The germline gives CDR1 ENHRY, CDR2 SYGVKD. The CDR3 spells CAIRTASSTDTQYF. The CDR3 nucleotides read TGTGCCATTAGGACAGCATCTAGCACAGATACGCAGTATTTT.

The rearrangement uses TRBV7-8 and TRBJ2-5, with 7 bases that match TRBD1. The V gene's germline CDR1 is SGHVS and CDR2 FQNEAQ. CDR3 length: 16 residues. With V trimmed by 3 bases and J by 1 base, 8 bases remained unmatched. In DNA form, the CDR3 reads TGTGCCAGCAGCTTGAAGGAAGGGACAGCCCAAGAGACCCAGTACTTC. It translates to CASSLKEGTAQETQYF.

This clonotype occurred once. The CDR3 loop reads CSASPPSGGYNEQFF. The DNA of the CDR3 is TGCAGTGCTAGCCCCCCTAGCGGGGGTTACAATGAGCAGTTCTTC. The chain couples TRBV20-1 to TRBJ2-1; 10 bases map to TRBD2. J lost 4 bases, V lost 3 bases, and 6 bases had no gene match. This CDR3 has 15 amino acids. From germline, CDR1 is DFQATT and CDR2 SNEGSKA (reference sequence).

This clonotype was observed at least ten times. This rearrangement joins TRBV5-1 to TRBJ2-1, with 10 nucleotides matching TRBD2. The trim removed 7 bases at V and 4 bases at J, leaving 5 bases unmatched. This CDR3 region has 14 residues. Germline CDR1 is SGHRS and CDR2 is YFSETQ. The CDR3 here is CASAKAGGYNEQFF. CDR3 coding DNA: TGCGCCAGCGCCAAAGCGGGAGGGTACAATGAGCAGTTCTTC.

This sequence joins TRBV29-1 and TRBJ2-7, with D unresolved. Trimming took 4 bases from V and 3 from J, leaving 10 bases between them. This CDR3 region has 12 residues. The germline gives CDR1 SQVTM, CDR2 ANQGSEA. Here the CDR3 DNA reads TGCAGCGTTGGGATCCGCAACTACGAGCAGTACTTC. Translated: CSVGIRNYEQYF.

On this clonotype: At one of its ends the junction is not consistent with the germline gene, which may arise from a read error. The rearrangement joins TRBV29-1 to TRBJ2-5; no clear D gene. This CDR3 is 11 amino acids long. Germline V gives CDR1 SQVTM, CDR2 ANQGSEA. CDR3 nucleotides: TGCAGCGCTGAAGACGGAGAGACCCAGTACTTC. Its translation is CSAEDGETQYF.

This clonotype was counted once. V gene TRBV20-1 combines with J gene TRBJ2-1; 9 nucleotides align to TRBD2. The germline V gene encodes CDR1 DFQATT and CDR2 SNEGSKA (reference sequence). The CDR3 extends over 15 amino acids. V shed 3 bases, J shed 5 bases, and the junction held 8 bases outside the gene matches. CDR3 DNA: TGCAGTGCTAGTTGGCCTAGCGGGATCAACAATGAGCAGTTCTTC. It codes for CSASWPSGINNEQFF.

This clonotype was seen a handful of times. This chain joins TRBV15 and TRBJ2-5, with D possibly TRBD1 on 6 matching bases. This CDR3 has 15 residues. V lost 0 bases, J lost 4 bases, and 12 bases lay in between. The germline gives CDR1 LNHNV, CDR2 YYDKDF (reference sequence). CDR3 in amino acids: CATSRDTGRGETQYF. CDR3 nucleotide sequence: TGTGCCACCAGCAGAGATACAGGCAGGGGAGAGACCCAGTACTTC.

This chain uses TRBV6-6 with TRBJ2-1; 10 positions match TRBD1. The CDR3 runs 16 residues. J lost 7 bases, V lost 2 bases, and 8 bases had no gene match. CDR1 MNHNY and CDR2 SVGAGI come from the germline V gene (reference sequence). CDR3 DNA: TGTGCCAGCAGTTACCTGGGACAGGGGACCTTGAATGAGCAGTTCTTC. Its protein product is CASSYLGQGTLNEQFF.

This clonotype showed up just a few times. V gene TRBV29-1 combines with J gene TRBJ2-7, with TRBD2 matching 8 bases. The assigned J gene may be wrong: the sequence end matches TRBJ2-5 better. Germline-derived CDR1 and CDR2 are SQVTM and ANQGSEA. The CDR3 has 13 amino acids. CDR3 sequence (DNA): TGCAGCGTTGTGGCGGGGGGCGGAGAGACCCAGTACTTC. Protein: CSVVAGGGETQYF.

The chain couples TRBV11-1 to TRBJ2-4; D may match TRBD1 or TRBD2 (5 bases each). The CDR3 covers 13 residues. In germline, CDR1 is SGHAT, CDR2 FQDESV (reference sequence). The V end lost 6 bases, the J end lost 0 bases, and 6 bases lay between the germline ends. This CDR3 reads CASRRGAKNIQYF. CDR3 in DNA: TGTGCCAGCAGGAGGGGAGCCAAAAACATTCAGTACTTC.

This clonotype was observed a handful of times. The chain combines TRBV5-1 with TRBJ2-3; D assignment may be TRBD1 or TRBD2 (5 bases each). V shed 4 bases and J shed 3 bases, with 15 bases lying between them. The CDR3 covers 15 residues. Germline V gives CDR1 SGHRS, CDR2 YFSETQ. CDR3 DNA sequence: TGCGCCAGCAGCCCGGGACCCGGCGGTACAGATACGCAGTATTTT. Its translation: CASSPGPGGTDTQYF.

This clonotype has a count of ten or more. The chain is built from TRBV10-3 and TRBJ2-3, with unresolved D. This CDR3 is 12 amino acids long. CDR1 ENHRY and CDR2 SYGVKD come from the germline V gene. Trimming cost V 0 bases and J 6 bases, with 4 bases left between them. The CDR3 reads CAISESGDTQYF. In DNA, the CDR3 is TGTGCCATCAGTGAGTCTGGCGATACGCAGTATTTT.

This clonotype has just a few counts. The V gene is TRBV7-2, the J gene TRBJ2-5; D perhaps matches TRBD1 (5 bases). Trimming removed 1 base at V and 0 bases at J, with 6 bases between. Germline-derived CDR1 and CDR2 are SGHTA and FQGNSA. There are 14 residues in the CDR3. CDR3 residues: CASSLVGDQETQYF. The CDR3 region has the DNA TGTGCCAGCAGCTTAGTAGGGGACCAAGAGACCCAGTACTTC.

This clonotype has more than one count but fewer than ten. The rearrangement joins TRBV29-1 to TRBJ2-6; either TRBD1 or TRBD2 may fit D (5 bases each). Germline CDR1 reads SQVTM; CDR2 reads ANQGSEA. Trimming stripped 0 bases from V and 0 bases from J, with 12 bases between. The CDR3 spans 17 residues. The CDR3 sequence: CSVEERGTSSGANVLTF. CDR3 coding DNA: TGCAGCGTTGAAGAGAGGGGAACGAGCTCTGGGGCCAACGTCCTGACTTTC.

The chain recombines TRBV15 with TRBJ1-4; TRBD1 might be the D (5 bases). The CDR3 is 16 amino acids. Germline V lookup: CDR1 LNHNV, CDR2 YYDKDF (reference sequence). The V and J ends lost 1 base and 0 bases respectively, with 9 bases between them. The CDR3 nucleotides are TGTGCCACCAGCAGAGTGGGGGGAGCAACTAATGAAAAACTGTTTTTT. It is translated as CATSRVGGATNEKLFF.

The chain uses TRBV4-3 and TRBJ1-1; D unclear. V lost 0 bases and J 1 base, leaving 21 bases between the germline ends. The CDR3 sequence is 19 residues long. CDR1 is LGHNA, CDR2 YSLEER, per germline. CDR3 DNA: TGCGCCAGCAGCCAAGAGGGCAGGCTGGGTGAAACTCCGAACACTGAAGCTTTCTTT. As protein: CASSQEGRLGETPNTEAFF.

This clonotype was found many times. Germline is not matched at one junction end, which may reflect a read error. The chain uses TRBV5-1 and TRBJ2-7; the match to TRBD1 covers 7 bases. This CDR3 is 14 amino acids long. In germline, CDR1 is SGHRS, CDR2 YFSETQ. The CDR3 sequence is CASSLTGVPYEQYF. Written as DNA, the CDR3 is TGTGCCAGCAGTTTAACAGGGGTCCCCTACGAGCAGTACTTC.